This is a list of T cell receptor beta chains from one sample in a study of human T cells and chemical hapten exposure. TCRdb re-analysed the RACE reads in MiXCR, keeping a single row per CDR3 protein. The repertoire has 150,000 to 200,000 distinct CDR3 sequences, 25% to 35% of them found once; the top ten carry around 2.3%. The specimen comprised whole blood, sampled in connection with sensitization to the hapten diphenylcyclopropenone (DPC). The receptors here all came from a woman between 18 and 30 years old with alopecia areata. Some clones in this sample may be carry-over from other donors' samples. CDR3s include the opening cysteine and the closing phenylalanine or tryptophan. Each record gives: CDR3 DNA, CDR3 protein, D gene, J gene, V gene, clone size. The D gene is left open where the match is weak. Clone size is shown for a subset of rows, as once, few, many or a class of expanded clone.

CDR3nt: TGTGCCAGCGCCGTCACAGTTAACTATGGCTACACCTTC
CDR3aa: CASAVTVNYGYTF
d_gene: .
j_gene: TRBJ1-2
v_gene: TRBV5-6
abundance: .

CDR3nt: TGTGCCAGCAGTTTCCCTAGCCACCGAACTCAAGAGACCCAGTACTTC
CDR3aa: CASSFPSHRTQETQYF
d_gene: .
j_gene: TRBJ2-5
v_gene: TRBV12-3/TRBV12-4
abundance: few

CDR3nt: TGTGCCAGCAGTGTAGACTACGGCGGAAACAATGAGCAGTTCTTC
CDR3aa: CASSVDYGGNNEQFF
d_gene: .
j_gene: TRBJ2-1
v_gene: TRBV6-4
abundance: few

CDR3nt: TGCAGCGTTGAAGGTCTCGGGGATTACACTGAAGCTTTCTTT
CDR3aa: CSVEGLGDYTEAFF
d_gene: .
j_gene: TRBJ1-1
v_gene: TRBV29-1
abundance: .

CDR3nt: TGTGCCAGCAGCTTAATGCGGGGGAGCTCCTACGAGCAGTACTTC
CDR3aa: CASSLMRGSSYEQYF
d_gene: TRBD2
j_gene: TRBJ2-7
v_gene: TRBV7-2
abundance: few

CDR3nt: TGTGCCAGCAGTTTAGGGGGGGGAGTGAGAGAGACCCAGTACTTC
CDR3aa: CASSLGGGVRETQYF
d_gene: TRBD2
j_gene: TRBJ2-5
v_gene: TRBV12-3/TRBV12-4
abundance: .

CDR3nt: TGTGCCAGCAGCTTGGATCCCGGGGCGGTTTACGAGCAGTACTTC
CDR3aa: CASSLDPGAVYEQYF
d_gene: .
j_gene: TRBJ2-7
v_gene: TRBV5-6
abundance: .

CDR3nt: TGCAGCCATACTAGTTTCCAAGAGACCCAGTACTTC
CDR3aa: CSHTSFQETQYF
d_gene: .
j_gene: TRBJ2-5
v_gene: TRBV20-1
abundance: few

CDR3nt: TGTGCCAGCAGTTTAGCCAGGACAGGGCTGGGACAAAACATTCAGTACTTC
CDR3aa: CASSLARTGLGQNIQYF
d_gene: TRBD1
j_gene: TRBJ2-4
v_gene: TRBV12-3/TRBV12-4
abundance: few

CDR3nt: TGTGCCAGCAGCTTAAGTTTGGGTTGGTTCAAAGATACGCAGTATTTT
CDR3aa: CASSLSLGWFKDTQYF
d_gene: .
j_gene: TRBJ2-3
v_gene: TRBV7-2
abundance: once

CDR3nt: TGTGCCAGCTCCCGAGCACGGACACCAGCTAACTATGGCTACACCTTC
CDR3aa: CASSRARTPANYGYTF
d_gene: .
j_gene: TRBJ1-2
v_gene: TRBV3-1
abundance: .

CDR3nt: TGTGCCAGCAGCTGGAACACCGCCTACGAGCAGTACTTC
CDR3aa: CASSWNTAYEQYF
d_gene: .
j_gene: TRBJ2-7
v_gene: TRBV11-1
abundance: .

CDR3nt: TGTGCCAGCAGTTTTAGCCTCGCGAACCTCTATTCACCCCTCCACTTT
CDR3aa: CASSFSLANLYSPLHF
d_gene: .
j_gene: TRBJ1-6
v_gene: TRBV6-2/TRBV6-3
abundance: .

CDR3nt: TGTGCCAGCAGCCTTGCTGCAGGGGGCTCCTACGAGCAGTACTTC
CDR3aa: CASSLAAGGSYEQYF
d_gene: TRBD1
j_gene: TRBJ2-7
v_gene: TRBV9
abundance: .

CDR3nt: TGTGCCAGCAGCTTGGGAATAGCGGGGGTCGACCCAGATACGCAGTATTTT
CDR3aa: CASSLGIAGVDPDTQYF
d_gene: TRBD2
j_gene: TRBJ2-3
v_gene: TRBV5-4
abundance: few

CDR3nt: TGTGCCATCAGTGAGTCGGGGGACAGCTCCTATGGCTACACCTTC
CDR3aa: CAISESGDSSYGYTF
d_gene: TRBD1
j_gene: TRBJ1-2
v_gene: TRBV10-3
abundance: few

CDR3nt: TGTGCCAGCAGCCGAGGAGTGGGACAAAACATGAACACTGAAGCTTTCTTT
CDR3aa: CASSRGVGQNMNTEAFF
d_gene: .
j_gene: TRBJ1-1
v_gene: TRBV7-8
abundance: .

CDR3nt: TGTGCCAGCAGCCAAGATGGTGGGACAGGGCGGTCTGAAGCTTTCTTT
CDR3aa: CASSQDGGTGRSEAFF
d_gene: TRBD1
j_gene: TRBJ1-1
v_gene: TRBV3-1
abundance: .

CDR3nt: TGTGCCAGCAGTACAGGGGGGACGATTTCAGGAACTAATGAAAAACTGTTTTTT
CDR3aa: CASSTGGTISGTNEKLFF
d_gene: TRBD1
j_gene: TRBJ1-4
v_gene: TRBV6-5
abundance: once

CDR3nt: TGCGCCAGCAGCCAAGTGTGGTACTCTGGAAACACCATATATTTT
CDR3aa: CASSQVWYSGNTIYF
d_gene: .
j_gene: TRBJ1-3
v_gene: TRBV4-1
abundance: .

CDR3nt: TGTGCCAGCAGCACTCTAACAGGGCCCGGGGCCAACGTCCTGACTTTC
CDR3aa: CASSTLTGPGANVLTF
d_gene: .
j_gene: TRBJ2-6
v_gene: TRBV14
abundance: .

CDR3nt: TGTGCCAGCAGCCCCCCGGGGACCCAGTACTTC
CDR3aa: CASSPPGTQYF
d_gene: .
j_gene: TRBJ2-5
v_gene: TRBV7-8
abundance: few

CDR3nt: TGTGCCAGCAGCCCGGACAGGGTAAATCAGCCCCAGCATTTT
CDR3aa: CASSPDRVNQPQHF
d_gene: TRBD1
j_gene: TRBJ1-5
v_gene: TRBV4-2
abundance: few

CDR3nt: TGTGCCACCAGTGACGCCTCGGGCGCCGGGGGCTACACCTTC
CDR3aa: CATSDASGAGGYTF
d_gene: .
j_gene: TRBJ1-2
v_gene: TRBV24-1
abundance: .

CDR3nt: TGTGCCAGCAGTTTATTAGTCTGGACAGGGGGCGGTGAGCAGTTCTTC
CDR3aa: CASSLLVWTGGGEQFF
d_gene: TRBD1
j_gene: TRBJ2-1
v_gene: TRBV28
abundance: .

CDR3nt: TGTGCCAGCAGCCCCCGACTAGCGGGGGGGAGGGCGGCAGATACGCAGTATTTT
CDR3aa: CASSPRLAGGRAADTQYF
d_gene: TRBD2
j_gene: TRBJ2-3
v_gene: TRBV14
abundance: .

CDR3nt: TGTGCCAGCAGCCAAAAAATCGGGGGCTTCATCCCGTACGAGCAGTACTTC
CDR3aa: CASSQKIGGFIPYEQYF
d_gene: .
j_gene: TRBJ2-7
v_gene: TRBV14
abundance: .

CDR3nt: TGCGCCAGCAGCCAAGATTGGGGCCTGATCAGGGAGCAGTTCTTC
CDR3aa: CASSQDWGLIREQFF
d_gene: .
j_gene: TRBJ2-1
v_gene: TRBV4-1
abundance: .

CDR3nt: TGCGCCAGCAGTAGGTTTAGCGGGGCTCAAGAGACCCAGTACTTC
CDR3aa: CASSRFSGAQETQYF
d_gene: TRBD2
j_gene: TRBJ2-5
v_gene: TRBV5-1
abundance: .

CDR3nt: TGTGCCAGCAGCCTACTAGACAGACTCTATAATGAAAAACTGTTTTTT
CDR3aa: CASSLLDRLYNEKLFF
d_gene: .
j_gene: TRBJ1-4
v_gene: TRBV7-9
abundance: few

CDR3nt: TGTGCCAGCAGCAGACAGGGCGGAGAGACCCAGTACTTC
CDR3aa: CASSRQGGETQYF
d_gene: TRBD1
j_gene: TRBJ2-5
v_gene: TRBV2
abundance: few

CDR3nt: TGTGCCAGCACCCCGACTATGACAGATACGCAGTATTTT
CDR3aa: CASTPTMTDTQYF
d_gene: .
j_gene: TRBJ2-3
v_gene: TRBV2
abundance: few

CDR3nt: TGCAGCGTGAAGACAGTTGGAGAGACCCAGTACTTC
CDR3aa: CSVKTVGETQYF
d_gene: .
j_gene: TRBJ2-5
v_gene: TRBV29-1
abundance: many

CDR3nt: TGTGCCAGCAGCCAAGCGGTAGGGCTTTTAACTGAAGCTTTCTTT
CDR3aa: CASSQAVGLLTEAFF
d_gene: .
j_gene: TRBJ1-1
v_gene: TRBV3-1
abundance: .

CDR3nt: TGCAGCGTTGTTTGGGTGGACAGCTTCACAGATACGCAGTATTTT
CDR3aa: CSVVWVDSFTDTQYF
d_gene: .
j_gene: TRBJ2-3
v_gene: TRBV29-1
abundance: few

CDR3nt: TGCGCCAGCAGCGAAGGGACTAGCGGCAATGAGCAGTTCTTC
CDR3aa: CASSEGTSGNEQFF
d_gene: TRBD2
j_gene: TRBJ2-1
v_gene: TRBV4-3
abundance: .

CDR3nt: TGTGCCAGCAAGTCCGGGAGGACTGAAGCTTTCTTT
CDR3aa: CASKSGRTEAFF
d_gene: .
j_gene: TRBJ1-1
v_gene: TRBV11-1
abundance: .

CDR3nt: TGCAGTGCTGGGACAGGAAGCAATCAGCCCCAGCATTTT
CDR3aa: CSAGTGSNQPQHF
d_gene: TRBD1
j_gene: TRBJ1-5
v_gene: TRBV20-1
abundance: .

CDR3nt: TGTGCCAGCGAACAGATCTACGAGCAGTACTTC
CDR3aa: CASEQIYEQYF
d_gene: .
j_gene: TRBJ2-7
v_gene: TRBV2
abundance: .

CDR3nt: TGTGCCAGCAGCGTAGGGGACAGACCTTACAATGAGCAGTTCTTC
CDR3aa: CASSVGDRPYNEQFF
d_gene: TRBD1
j_gene: TRBJ2-1
v_gene: TRBV9
abundance: .

CDR3nt: TGTGCCAGCAGCCAACTAAGAAACACCGGGGAGCTGTTTTTT
CDR3aa: CASSQLRNTGELFF
d_gene: .
j_gene: TRBJ2-2
v_gene: TRBV11-1
abundance: few

CDR3nt: TGTGCCAGCAGTACCCCCCCCAACAGGGATACGCAGTATTTT
CDR3aa: CASSTPPNRDTQYF
d_gene: .
j_gene: TRBJ2-3
v_gene: TRBV12-3/TRBV12-4
abundance: .

CDR3nt: TGCAGTGCCCCTAGGACAGAGCAGTACTACGAGCAGTACTTC
CDR3aa: CSAPRTEQYYEQYF
d_gene: .
j_gene: TRBJ2-7
v_gene: TRBV20-1
abundance: .

CDR3nt: TGTGCCTGGATGGGGAGGTCCTACGAGCAGTACTTC
CDR3aa: CAWMGRSYEQYF
d_gene: .
j_gene: TRBJ2-7
v_gene: TRBV30
abundance: .

CDR3nt: TGTGCCAGCAGTGGGGTCAATGAGCAGTTCTTC
CDR3aa: CASSGVNEQFF
d_gene: .
j_gene: TRBJ2-1
v_gene: TRBV2
abundance: .

CDR3nt: TGCGCCAGCAGCCAGATTCCGGGCTACGAGCAGTACTTC
CDR3aa: CASSQIPGYEQYF
d_gene: .
j_gene: TRBJ2-7
v_gene: TRBV4-1
abundance: few